These T cell receptor beta chains were read from a single sample in a study of cytomegalovirus exposure and HLA in healthy donors. Generated by immunoSEQ multiplex PCR, the TCRdb table keeps only in-frame clones and is missing some. This table holds 100,000 to 150,000 clones, about 73% found once. Material: PBMCs. Receptor source: a woman aged 50 to 65 in good health and CMV-seropositive. CDR3s include the opening cysteine and the closing phenylalanine or tryptophan. A D gene is named only where the DNA matches it firmly.

V gene	J gene	D gene	CDR3 protein
TRBV2	TRBJ2-7	TRBD1	CASSSTSGTGSFYEQYF
TRBV14	TRBJ2-6	.	CASSQDLGPGANVLTF
TRBV7-6	TRBJ2-1	.	CASSLFPGNEQFF
TRBV19	TRBJ2-7	.	CASSIEVSGHVLAYEQYF
TRBV10-2	TRBJ2-7	.	CASSEETYEQYF
TRBV19	TRBJ2-7	TRBD1	CASSLRTGGEQYF
TRBV11-2	TRBJ1-2	.	CASSFTDNYGYTF
TRBV5-1	TRBJ2-5	TRBD2	CASSPSGGAGETQYF
TRBV7-9	TRBJ2-5	.	CASSPLNGETQYF
TRBV6-5	TRBJ1-4	.	CASSYGGGTNEKLFF
TRBV11-1	TRBJ1-6	.	CASSLGGSYSPLHF
TRBV19	TRBJ2-3	.	CASGMGGLTDTQYF
TRBV7-9	TRBJ1-4	.	CSSRDASEKLFF
TRBV7-6	TRBJ1-4	TRBD1	CASSSSRGEKLFF
TRBV6-5	TRBJ1-3	.	CASSPLRGSGNTIYF
TRBV5-1	TRBJ2-7	TRBD2	CASSLVASGDYEQYF
TRBV19	TRBJ1-1	.	CASSWVADTEAFF
TRBV18	TRBJ2-6	TRBD1	CASSPVGTGAPGANVLTF
TRBV7-8	TRBJ1-2	TRBD1	CASRPLTGKGRGYTF
TRBV6-1	TRBJ1-1	.	CASARGFETEAFF
TRBV27	TRBJ2-7	.	CASSLGGDTSYEQYF
TRBV9	TRBJ1-6	.	CASSVDRSETPLHF
TRBV11-2	TRBJ2-3	TRBD2	CASSSSGSYTDTQYF
TRBV9	TRBJ1-3	.	CASSVQGGGNTIYF
TRBV19	TRBJ1-5	TRBD1	CASTHGQGQPQHF
TRBV7-6	TRBJ2-7	TRBD2	CASSLAGGLAGPFEQYF
TRBV7-6	TRBJ2-1	.	CASSLALAGSSYNEQFF
TRBV7-9	TRBJ2-1	TRBD2	CASSLSLAGDNEQFF